Listed below are T cell receptor beta chains from one sample, sequenced in a study of blood T cells in healthy people across ages. TCRdb passed the 5' RACE reads through MiXCR, listing each CDR3 protein once. This sample carries roughly 700,000 distinct CDR3 sequences, 32% of them seen once, and the ten largest clones take about 16%. The sequencing input was blood. All receptors derive from a woman of 80 years or more in good health. CDR3s include the opening cysteine and the closing phenylalanine or tryptophan. The D gene is left open where the match is weak. Clone sizes are given selectively: once, few, many, or a class where the clone is expanded.

V gene	D gene	clone size	J gene	CDR3 DNA	CDR3 protein
TRBV2	TRBD1	many	TRBJ2-3	TGTGCCAGCAGTCACAGGGGAATTAGCACAGATACGCAGTATTTT	CASSHRGISTDTQYF
TRBV7-2	TRBD2	-	TRBJ2-7	TGTGCCAGCAGCCCCGGACTAGCGGGAGGTAACGAGCAGTACTTC	CASSPGLAGGNEQYF
TRBV20-1	TRBD1	-	TRBJ1-5	TGCAGTGCTACCGGGACAGGGTCTCAGCCCCAGCATTTT	CSATGTGSQPQHF
TRBV6-1	-	-	TRBJ2-3	TGTGCCAGCAGTGAATGGGAGGCGAGCACAGATACGCAGTATTTT	CASSEWEASTDTQYF
TRBV6-2/TRBV6-3	TRBD2	-	TRBJ2-5	TGTGCCAGCAGATCTAGCGGGGCAACCCAAGAGACCCAGTACTTC	CASRSSGATQETQYF
TRBV6-2/TRBV6-3	-	-	TRBJ2-7	TGTGCCAGCAGTTACCGCCCCAGCGGATACGAGCAGTACTTC	CASSYRPSGYEQYF
TRBV5-1	-	many	TRBJ1-1	TGCGCCAGCAGCCGCGATGGAGGCACTGAAGCTTTCTTT	CASSRDGGTEAFF
TRBV27	-	many	TRBJ2-5	TGTGCCAGCAGCGGACTAACAGAAGAGACCCAGTACTTC	CASSGLTEETQYF
TRBV20-1	-	few	TRBJ1-5	TGCAGTGCTCAACAGGGTACCAGCAATCAGCCCCAGCATTTT	CSAQQGTSNQPQHF
TRBV6-1	-	many	TRBJ1-2	TGTGCCAGGAGGGATGGCTATGGCTACACCTTC	CARRDGYGYTF
TRBV29-1	-	many	TRBJ1-1	TGCAGCGTTGGTGGGTTCCCCACTGAAGCTTTCTTT	CSVGGFPTEAFF
TRBV5-4	TRBD2	many	TRBJ2-7	TGTGCCAGCAGCTCCGGGAGGAATCACTACGAGCAGTACTTC	CASSSGRNHYEQYF
TRBV21-1	-	-	TRBJ2-2	TGTGCCAACTTGAACAGGGGAACCGCGCTATGTTGCACCGGGGAGCTGTTTTTT	CANLNRGTALCCTGELFF
TRBV7-2	TRBD1	many	TRBJ2-1	TGTGCCAGCAGCTTAGACGGGACAGGGGACGGTGAGCAGTTCTTC	CASSLDGTGDGEQFF
TRBV5-8	-	-	TRBJ2-4	TGTGCCAGCAGGGGGACGGGACTAGCCAAAAACATTCAGTACTTC	CASRGTGLAKNIQYF
TRBV6-5	TRBD2	-	TRBJ2-3	TGTGCCAGCAGCCCTGGACTAGCGGGGGGGAGAAATACGCAGTATTTT	CASSPGLAGGRNTQYF
TRBV7-6	-	many	TRBJ2-7	TGTGCCAGCAGCAAGTCGACAGTGGCCTACGAGCAGTACTTC	CASSKSTVAYEQYF
TRBV7-6	-	-	TRBJ2-1	TGTGCCACTGGGGTTAGCTCCTACAATGAGCAGTTCTTC	CATGVSSYNEQFF